This T cell receptor beta chain derives from a study of T cell repertoires in cytomegalovirus infection (dated by TCRdb to between 2017 and 2020). Study-wide context: Donor HLA type was relevant to the analysis, because carriage of CMV infection together with the matching HLA type was indicated by public TCR beta signatures.

Concerning this clonotype: It lacks a known antigen. One base away there is no much larger clone; base qualities are not given.

The CDR3 contains 15 residues, cysteine and phenylalanine counted. CDR3 DNA only is kept here, 45 bases in frame from base 1. According to the germline V gene, CDR1 reads SGHTA and CDR2 reads FQGTGA. The germline ends are 14 bases apart after V is trimmed by 5 bases and J by 1 base. The sequencer was an Illumina HiSeq 1500. In TCRdb, the public reads were trimmed at Q25 with fastp and aligned with MiXCR, with productive beta chains retained. Identical CDR3 protein sequences are pooled into one entry, listed with their most common genes and DNA. Recorded for this sample are 630,000 or so distinct CDR3 sequences; roughly 26% of them occurred a single time. 8% of the sample is held by the ten biggest clonotypes. Findings and caveats that apply to the study as a whole: In the ex vivo response, HLA-C-restricted CMV-specific TCR beta clonotypes were dominant, and in two of eight donors the single most frequent clonotype came from this HLA-C-restricted group. In both this cohort and an independent roughly 350-donor cohort, the cumulative frequency of public TCR beta family members distinguished carriers of CMV infection plus the relevant HLA type.

The sample taken for sequencing was CD8+ T cells from PBMCs. This sequence was found in a human donor in good health (CMV status not recorded). Some clones in this sample may be carry-over from other donors' samples. The rearranged segments are TRBV7-3 and TRBJ1-1; matching of 5 bases hints at TRBD1 as the D gene. The CDR3 region has the sequence CASSPVGTANTEAFF. Read as DNA, the sequence is TGTGCCAGCAGCCCCGTCGGGACCGCGAACACTGAAGCTTTCTTT.